This T cell receptor (beta chain) derives from a study of blood T cell repertoires in COVID-19 (TCRdb year 2020). Regarding the research as a whole: Samples covering the acute and convalescent phases of COVID-19 were provided by collaborators in the United States, Italy and Spain. Nearly every sample came with metadata listing a de-identified subject ID, COVID-19 status, age in years and sex. Where available, HLA class I and class II types were obtained from metadata supplied by the sample provider rather than from assay-based typing. The dataset comprised deeply sampled blood TCRbeta repertoires from subjects exposed to, actively infected with, or recovered from COVID-19. The prospective study material was composed of cDNA or gDNA derived from T cells, B-cell-depleted T cells, or PBMCs. The repertoires were made available in a free public database intended to serve as a resource for research on the immune response to SARS-CoV-2. Samples were obtained from the ongoing ImmuneRACE study (first 160 participants) and from approximately 1,200 subjects provided by 6 global collaborators.

The immunoSEQ Assay, a bias-controlled multiplex PCR, was used to amplify TCRbeta CDR3 regions from genomic DNA. On the study's bioinformatics: Within the assay, amplification of reference gene primers was used to estimate how many nucleated cells each sample contained. To quantify the absolute abundance of each unique TCRbeta CDR3 rearrangement, sequence reads were collapsed and filtered. Productive Simpson clonality was computed per sample as the square root of Simpson's diversity index over productive rearrangements. TCRdb carries this immuneACCESS record with in-frame sequences only. Its versions omit some clonotypes, under half of them owing to an unresolved V gene in the studies checked, with the rest unexplained. The V and J calls and the clone size are those of that table, but D and trimming were determined from the DNA. The sample has some 100,000 clones on record, approximately 91% of them singletons. The ten largest account for about 6.3% of the sample.

Results the study describes overall, beyond this receptor: How much clinical and demographic metadata was included differed by source and by participant, and the metadata was provided uncurated.

There are 14 amino acids in the CDR3, from cysteine to phenylalanine inclusive. Left in the record is the CDR3 DNA by itself, 42 bases read in frame from the first base. CDR1 SEHNR and CDR2 FQNEAQ are derived from the germline V gene (reference sequence). Trimmed from V: 4 bases; trimmed from J: 0 bases; junction bases lacking a gene match: 1. This clone was seen a handful of times. Its cognate antigen has yet to be identified. Nothing much larger sits one base from this clone, and base qualities are not available. Collaborating institutions collected whole blood in K2EDTA tubes following their own protocols. For TCRbeta analysis, collaborators shipped samples in one of three forms: frozen whole blood, isolated PBMCs, or DNA extracted from either of those sample types.

The sample was peripheral blood. The rearranged chain carries TRBV7-9 and TRBJ1-1; 8 of the junction bases match TRBD1. The TCR was taken from a woman aged 55-69 years with acute or convalescent COVID-19. CDR3 loop: CASSWGQVNTEAFF. The DNA sequence is TGTGCCAGCAGCTGGGGACAGGTGAACACTGAAGCTTTCTTT. The full variable domain, with segments outside the CDR3 supplied by the reference TRBV7-9 and TRBJ1-1 proteins, appears as DTGVSQNPRHKITKRGQNVTFRCDPISEHNRLYWYRQTLGQGPEFLTYFQNEAQLEKSRLLSDRFSAERPKGSFSTLEIQRTEQGDSAMYLCASSWGQVNTEAFFGQGTRLTVV.